Each of the 13 T cell receptor beta chains below was sequenced from the same sample in a study of T cells in localized non-small cell lung cancer. Method: immunoSEQ multiplex PCR; TCRdb's copy keeps in-frame clones and lacks some. The data show tens of thousands of clones, 80% to 90% seen once. The sequencing here drew on peripheral blood, taken before any cancer treatment. The origin of the receptors is a woman aged 35-75 years with stage I lung adenocarcinoma.

In its sample, this clone was seen once. V and J are TRBV28 and TRBJ1-1; D is unresolved. Trimming shortened V by 2 bases and J by 7 bases, and 5 bases separated the two germline ends. Germline values: CDR1 MDHEN, CDR2 SYDVKM. This CDR3 is built from 11 residues. This chain's CDR3 is CASSLVLEAFF. Here the CDR3 DNA reads TGTGCCAGCAGTTTAGTCCTTGAAGCTTTCTTT.

The chain joins TRBV9 to TRBJ2-3, with 7 bases that match TRBD2. V was clipped by 0 bases and J by 2 bases; unmatched bases: 3. The CDR3 extends over 15 amino acids. Germline assignment: CDR1 SGDLS and CDR2 YYNGEE. CDR3 in amino acids: CASSVGGLYTDTQYF. The CDR3 nucleotides read TGTGCCAGCAGCGTAGGGGGACTATACACAGATACGCAGTATTTT.

The chain joins TRBV6-5 to TRBJ1-1; no clear D gene. The V and J ends lost 6 bases and 3 bases respectively, with 5 bases between them. This CDR3 region has 11 residues. Germline V gene lookup returns CDR1 MNHEY and CDR2 SVGAGI. CDR3 sequence: CASRRYTEAFF. The CDR3 DNA follows: TGTGCCAGCAGAAGATACACTGAAGCTTTCTTT.

The rearrangement uses TRBV28 and TRBJ2-7; D could derive from TRBD1 or TRBD2 (5 bases each). V lost 3 bases, J lost 3 bases, and 21 bases lay in between. The CDR3 covers 17 residues. Germline V gene sequence: CDR1 MDHEN, CDR2 SYDVKM. CDR3 in amino acids: CASSLARGGGENYEQYF. CDR3 DNA sequence: TGTGCCAGCAGTTTGGCCCGTGGTGGGGGTGAGAACTACGAGCAGTACTTC.

V is TRBV9 and J is TRBJ2-5, with a possible D match to TRBD2 (5 bases). Trimming took off 4 bases at V and 0 bases at J, with 13 bases between the two ends. This CDR3 has 15 residues. Per germline, CDR1 SGDLS and CDR2 YYNGEE. This chain's CDR3 is CASSLSDGDQETQYF. CDR3 coding DNA: TGTGCCAGCAGCCTTTCGGACGGGGACCAAGAGACCCAGTACTTC. Full variable domain (rest looked up from reference TRBV9 and TRBJ2-5): DSGVTQTPKHLITATGQRVTLRCSPRSGDLSVYWYQQSLDQGLQFLIQYYNGEERAKGNILERFSAQQFPDLHSELNLSSLELGDSALYFCASSLSDGDQETQYFGPGTRLLVL.

The chain is built from TRBV5-1 and TRBJ1-2; 7 nucleotides match TRBD1. The germline V gene encodes CDR1 SGHRS and CDR2 YFSETQ. The CDR3 contains 14 residues. Germline trimming cut 3 bases from V and 3 bases from J; bases unmatched to any gene: 5. The CDR3, as DNA: TGCGCCAGCAGCTCTACAGGGGCATACTATGGCTACACCTTC. Its translation: CASSSTGAYYGYTF.

The V call is TRBV6-5, the J call TRBJ1-3, with 7 nucleotides matching TRBD1. V lost 2 bases and J lost 8; bases outside the gene matches: 3. Germline V CDR1 and CDR2: MNHEY, SVGAGI. The CDR3 runs 13 residues. The CDR3 spells CASSYEGADTIYF. The CDR3 DNA is TGTGCCAGCAGTTACGAGGGGGCGGACACCATATATTTT.

The V gene is TRBV11-2, the J gene TRBJ2-2; possibly TRBD1 for D (6 bases). The CDR3 has 15 amino acids. The germline CDR1 and CDR2 sequences are SGHAT and FQNNGV. Trimming pared 4 bases from V and 8 bases from J, leaving 17 bases between. This CDR3 is CASSSRDRDMGELFF. For the CDR3, the DNA is TGTGCCAGCAGCTCCCGGGACCGGGACATGGGGGAGCTGTTTTTT.

V is TRBV28 and J is TRBJ1-5; 10 nucleotides align to TRBD1. The CDR3 consists of 15 residues. Germline CDR1 is MDHEN and CDR2 is SYDVKM. Trimming took 8 bases from V and 2 from J; bases not matched to a gene: 6. The CDR3 loop is CASLRGTGGNQPQHF. Written as DNA, the CDR3 is TGTGCCAGCTTGAGGGGGACAGGGGGCAATCAGCCCCAGCATTTT.

The count of this clone is one. The V gene is TRBV5-1, the J gene TRBJ2-5; 8 positions match TRBD1. CDR1 SGHRS and CDR2 YFSETQ come from the germline V gene. V gave up 0 bases and J gave up 4 bases; unmatched junction bases: 2. The CDR3 covers 14 residues. The CDR3 DNA reads TGCGCCAGCAGCTTGGCCAGGGGGCTAGAGACCCAGTACTTC. Its protein product is CASSLARGLETQYF.

The rearrangement joins TRBV4-1 to TRBJ1-4; 7 nucleotides match TRBD1. The ends lost 1 base at V and 8 bases at J; junction bases unmatched: 7. This CDR3 region has 15 residues. Germline values: CDR1 MGHRA, CDR2 YSYEKL. CDR3 loop: CASSQVATGHEKLFF. The CDR3 DNA sequence: TGCGCCAGCAGCCAAGTTGCGACAGGGCACGAAAAACTGTTTTTT.

The rearrangement uses TRBV19 and TRBJ1-6; D remains ambiguous. V dropped 5 bases and J dropped 9 bases, with 17 bases sitting between them. Germline V CDR1 and CDR2: LNHDA, SQIVND (reference sequence). The CDR3 is 15 amino acids. In DNA, the CDR3 is TGTGCCAGTAGTCCCTGGGCAGGAGGTTCTTCACCCCTCCACTTT. Translating gives CASSPWAGGSSPLHF.

V usage is TRBV7-2 and J usage is TRBJ2-2, with D tentatively TRBD2 (6 bases). The CDR3 consists of 15 residues. Germline V gives CDR1 SGHTA, CDR2 FQGNSA. With 4 bases removed from V and 6 bases from J, the gap between germline ends came to 15 bases. The CDR3 DNA reads TGTGCCAGCAGCTCGACGGGGGAGCCGGCCGGGGAGCTGTTTTTT. This codes for CASSSTGEPAGELFF.